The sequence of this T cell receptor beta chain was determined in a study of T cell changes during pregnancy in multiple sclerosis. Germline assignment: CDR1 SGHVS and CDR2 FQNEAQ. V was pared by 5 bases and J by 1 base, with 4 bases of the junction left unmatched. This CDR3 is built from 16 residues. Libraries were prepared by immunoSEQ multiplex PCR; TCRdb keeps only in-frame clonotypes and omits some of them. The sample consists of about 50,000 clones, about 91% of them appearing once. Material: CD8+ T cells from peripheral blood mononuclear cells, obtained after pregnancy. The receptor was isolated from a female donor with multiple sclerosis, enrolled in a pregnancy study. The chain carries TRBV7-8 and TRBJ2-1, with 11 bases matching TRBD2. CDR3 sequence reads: CASSLWTSGSYNEQFF. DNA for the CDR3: TGTGCCAGCAGCCTCTGGACTAGCGGGTCCTACAATGAGCAGTTCTTC. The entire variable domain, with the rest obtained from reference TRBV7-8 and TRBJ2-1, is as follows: GAGVSQSPRYKVAKRGQDVALRCDPISGHVSLFWYQQALGQGPEFLTYFQNEAQLDKSGLPSDRFFAERPEGSVSTLKIQRTQQEDSAVYLCASSLWTSGSYNEQFFGPGTRLTVL.